These 13 T cell receptor beta chains were sequenced from one sample in a study of OX40 agonist ivuxolimab in advanced cancers. Profiled with immunoSEQ multiplex PCR; TCRdb holds only in-frame clones, not every one. The sample lists tens of thousands of clones; roughly nine tenths were seen once. The source was CD4+ or CD8+ T cells sorted from blood, collected in a trial of the OX40 agonist ivuxolimab. The receptor set was obtained from an adult with an advanced solid tumor such as melanoma, head and neck, liver or kidney cancer.

This clone was observed once. This chain connects TRBV29-1 to TRBJ2-7; D ambiguous. V dropped 5 bases and J dropped 2 bases, with 7 bases sitting between them. Germline lookup yields CDR1 SQVTM and CDR2 ANQGSEA. The CDR3 extends over 11 amino acids. This CDR3 is CSVQSTYEQYF. CDR3 in DNA: TGCAGCGTTCAGTCAACCTACGAGCAGTACTTC.

V usage is TRBV28 and J usage is TRBJ1-2, with 10 bases aligning to TRBD1. CDR3 length: 12 residues. Trimming took 8 bases from V and 8 from J; bases not matched to a gene: 5. Germline V gene lookup returns CDR1 MDHEN and CDR2 SYDVKM. The chain's CDR3 is CASRGTGEGYTF. Here the CDR3 DNA reads TGTGCCAGCCGCGGGACAGGGGAAGGCTACACCTTC.

This sequence joins TRBV7-2 and TRBJ1-1, with no clear D. With 3 bases removed from V and 4 bases from J, the gap between germline ends came to 12 bases. The CDR3 sequence is 14 residues long. The germline CDR1 and CDR2 sequences are SGHTA and FQGNSA. The CDR3 sequence: CASSFDIRGTEAFF. The CDR3 nucleotides read TGTGCCAGCAGCTTCGACATCCGAGGCACTGAAGCTTTCTTT.

This chain uses TRBV25-1 with TRBJ2-5; perhaps D is TRBD1 or TRBD2 (5 bases each). This CDR3 comprises 15 residues. Germline V lookup: CDR1 MGHDK, CDR2 SYGVNS. The ends were cut back, 2 bases at V and 1 base at J, with 11 bases in the middle. The CDR3 DNA is TGTGCCAGCAGTGAACCGGGACCAACCCAAGAGACCCAGTACTTC. Amino acids: CASSEPGPTQETQYF.

The rearrangement links TRBV7-2 to TRBJ1-2; no reliable D call. Germline CDR1 is SGHTA and CDR2 is FQGNSA. V lost 1 base and J 3 bases, leaving 6 bases between the germline ends. The CDR3 is 13 residues long. CDR3 DNA: TGTGCCAGCAGCTTAGGGCAGCACTATGGCTACACCTTC. The encoded protein is CASSLGQHYGYTF. Using reference TRBV7-2 and TRBJ1-2 for the parts outside the CDR3, the full variable domain is GAGVSQSPSNKVTEKGKDVELRCDPISGHTALYWYRQSLGQGLEFLIYFQGNSAPDKSGLPSDRFSAERTGGSVSTLTIQRTQQEDSAVYLCASSLGQHYGYTFGSGTRLTVV.

A remark on this clone: A read error may account for a junction end that differs from germline. This chain uses TRBV7-7 with TRBJ2-3, with 8 bases lining up with TRBD1. The CDR3 length is 15 residues. CDR1 and CDR2 from the germline V gene are SSHAT and FNYEAQ (reference sequence). The CDR3 nucleotides are TGTGCTAGCAGCTTAGGCCAGGGGGCCTCAGATACGCAGTATTTT. Protein sequence: CASSLGQGASDTQYF.

This sequence joins TRBV28 and TRBJ2-7, with D uncertain. Trimming shortened V by 6 bases and J by 7 bases, and 22 bases separated the two germline ends. Germline-derived CDR1 and CDR2 are MDHEN and SYDVKM. The CDR3 sequence is 15 residues long. CDR3 coding DNA: TGTGCCAGCAGCCGGCCCCCAGGTAACCTATGGGAGCAGTACTTC. Amino acids: CASSRPPGNLWEQYF.

The rearrangement links TRBV6-6 to TRBJ1-4; D uncertain. This CDR3 has 13 residues. Germline CDR1 reads MNHNY; CDR2 reads SVGAGI (reference sequence). V was trimmed by 7 bases and J by 8 bases, leaving 14 bases between them. This CDR3 is CASIRIFGEKLFF. The CDR3 region has the DNA TGTGCCAGCATCCGTATTTTTGGGGAAAAACTGTTTTTT.

The chain uses TRBV7-2 and TRBJ1-4; 12 positions agree with TRBD1. Germline CDR1 is SGHTA and CDR2 is FQGNSA. The CDR3 is 15 amino acids. After removal of 7 bases from V and 8 bases from J, the junction contained 8 bases not matched to a gene. CDR3 amino acids: CASTKTGTGGEKLFF. The CDR3 nucleotides are TGTGCCAGCACCAAAACCGGGACAGGGGGCGAAAAACTGTTTTTT.

The chain combines TRBV19 with TRBJ2-7; 10 bases agree with TRBD1. Germline V lookup: CDR1 LNHDA, CDR2 SQIVND (reference sequence). The V and J ends lost 5 bases and 3 bases, in that order; junction bases with no gene match: 7. The CDR3 runs to 15 residues. CDR3 sequence: CASSPWTGGIYEQYF. Written as DNA, the CDR3 is TGTGCCAGTAGTCCCTGGACAGGGGGAATCTACGAGCAGTACTTC.

V gene TRBV20-1 combines with J gene TRBJ2-5, with D unclear. V lost 3 bases and J 2 bases, leaving 4 bases between the germline ends. The CDR3 totals 11 residues. CDR1 DFQATT and CDR2 SNEGSKA come from the germline V gene (reference sequence). The CDR3 here is CSASPQETQYF. The CDR3 DNA follows: TGCAGTGCTAGCCCTCAAGAGACCCAGTACTTC.

This chain connects TRBV19 to TRBJ2-7; TRBD2 might be the D (6 bases). Germline V gene data show CDR1 as LNHDA and CDR2 as SQIVND (reference sequence). Trimming shortened V by 3 bases and J by 3 bases, and 24 bases separated the two germline ends. This CDR3 contains 18 residues. This CDR3 is CASSIGGTAAAVNYEQYF. The CDR3 bases are TGTGCCAGTAGTATCGGCGGGACCGCTGCTGCCGTAAACTACGAGCAGTACTTC. The full variable domain, its missing parts supplied by reference TRBV19 and TRBJ2-7, is DGGITQSPKYLFRKEGQNVTLSCEQNLNHDAMYWYRQDPGQGLRLIYYSQIVNDFQKGDIAEGYSVSREKKESFPLTVTSAQKNPTAFYLCASSIGGTAAAVNYEQYFGPGTRLTVT.

This chain links TRBV7-2 with TRBJ2-7, with TRBD1 matching over 7 bases. Trimming at V came to 7 bases and at J to 3 bases, leaving 9 bases not matched to a gene. This CDR3 comprises 14 residues. Germline V lookup: CDR1 SGHTA, CDR2 FQGNSA. This CDR3 reads CASTPGTALYEQYF. For the CDR3, the DNA is TGTGCCAGCACCCCCGGGACAGCACTCTACGAGCAGTACTTC.